The 11 T cell receptor beta chains presented below share a single source sample, sequenced in a study of shared clonotypes between healthy human individuals. Produced via immunoSEQ multiplex PCR; TCRdb's table is partial and in-frame only. The table has 2.5 million or so clones, about 92% seen once. Sample: naive CD4+ T cells sorted from blood. Subset reported: CD45RA+ positively selected. These receptors all come from a man between 18 and 29 years old in good health.

This clone is a singleton in its sample. The chain joins TRBV30 to TRBJ2-7, with D tentatively TRBD1 or TRBD2 (6 bases each). The CDR3 contains 14 residues. The germline V gene has CDR1 GTSNPN and CDR2 SVGIG (reference sequence). Trimming cost V 1 base and J 4 bases, with 14 bases left between them. CDR3 DNA sequence: TGTGCCTGGAGTGCCCAGAGGGGGGCGTACGAGCAGTACTTC. Protein sequence: CAWSAQRGAYEQYF.

V is TRBV7-2 and J is TRBJ2-7, with D tentatively TRBD2 (6 bases). The CDR3 extends over 14 amino acids. V was pared by 5 bases and J by 4 bases, with 15 bases between. In germline, CDR1 is SGHTA, CDR2 FQGNSA. CDR3 region: CASSRDWKQYEQYF. The DNA for the CDR3 is TGTGCCAGCAGCCGGGACTGGAAACAATACGAGCAGTACTTC.

The V and J genes are TRBV29-1 and TRBJ2-5, with 10 bases lining up with TRBD2. The V gene's germline CDR1 is SQVTM and CDR2 ANQGSEA. J was trimmed by 5 bases and V by 8 bases; bases with no gene match: 11. The CDR3 totals 14 residues. DNA for the CDR3: TGCAGCCTCAAGGAGAGTAGCGGGGGGGAGACCCAGTACTTC. It translates to CSLKESSGGETQYF.

The J gene is TRBJ2-5, the V gene TRBV15; 7 bases align to TRBD1. In germline, CDR1 is LNHNV, CDR2 YYDKDF (reference sequence). V lost 4 bases and J lost 10; bases outside the gene matches: 12. The CDR3 spans 14 residues. The CDR3, as DNA: TGTGCCACCAGCACCCGACAGGGCTTATCTATCCAGTACTTC. It is translated as CATSTRQGLSIQYF.

The chain has TRBV9 and TRBJ1-3; D is possibly TRBD1 (6 bases). The V end was cut by 4 bases, the J end by 7 bases, with 18 bases between. From germline, CDR1 is SGDLS and CDR2 YYNGEE. The CDR3 is 15 amino acids. DNA of the CDR3: TGTGCCAGCAGCCCCGGACAGACGACTTGGAACACCATATATTTT. It encodes CASSPGQTTWNTIYF.

With regard to this clone: Other DNA sequences of this sample code for an identical CDR3. J is TRBJ1-2 and V is TRBV18; D is unresolved. The ends were cut back, 3 bases at V and 4 bases at J, with 9 bases in the middle. Per germline, CDR1 KGHSH and CDR2 LQKENI. The CDR3 consists of 13 residues. The DNA of the CDR3 is TGTGCCAGCTCACCCGATAATTCCTATGGCTACACCTTC. As protein: CASSPDNSYGYTF.

This chain uses TRBV9 with TRBJ1-2; D is perhaps TRBD1 (6 bases). Between the trimmed V and J ends, which lost 0 bases and 1 base, there was a span of 13 bases. The CDR3 has 16 amino acids. Germline CDR1 is SGDLS and CDR2 is YYNGEE. CDR3 region: CASSVARDTNNYGYTF. CDR3 bases: TGTGCCAGCAGCGTAGCGCGGGACACGAATAACTATGGCTACACCTTC.

In nucleotides, the CDR3 is TGTGCCAGCAGTTTCGACAGGGGAAGGGTGAACACTGAAGCTTTCTTT. Amino acids: CASSFDRGRVNTEAFF. The chain carries TRBV27 and TRBJ1-1; 8 bases match TRBD1. The CDR3 is 16 amino acids. Germline V gene sequence: CDR1 MNHEY, CDR2 SMNVEV (reference sequence). V lost 3 bases to trimming and J lost 0 bases; unmatched junction nucleotides: 6.

The V and J genes are TRBV9 and TRBJ2-2; 8 nucleotides align to TRBD1. V lost 4 bases, J lost 6 bases, and 14 bases stayed unmatched. This CDR3 spans 17 amino acids. CDR1 is SGDLS and CDR2 is YYNGEE in the germline V gene. CDR3 sequence: CASSSRIGQGFAGELFF. In DNA form, the CDR3 reads TGTGCCAGCAGCTCCCGGATTGGACAGGGTTTCGCCGGGGAGCTGTTTTTT.

DNA for the CDR3: TGTGCCAGCAGCATGGGACAGGGGCCTGCCTACGAGCAGTACTTC. Its protein is CASSMGQGPAYEQYF. The V and J genes are TRBV5-4 and TRBJ2-7; TRBD1 aligns across 10 bases. Trimming cost V 4 bases and J 2 bases; bases outside gene matches: 6. Germline V gene sequence: CDR1 SGHNT, CDR2 YYREEE (reference sequence). The CDR3 runs 15 residues.

V usage is TRBV30 and J usage is TRBJ2-7; no clear D gene. The CDR3 is 12 residues long. Germline assignment: CDR1 GTSNPN and CDR2 SVGIG (reference sequence). V was shortened by 2 bases and J by 2 bases, with 7 bases between the two germline ends. This chain's CDR3 is CAWSRLTYEQYF. CDR3 nucleotide sequence: TGTGCCTGGAGTAGGCTGACCTACGAGCAGTACTTC.